Sequencing of this TCR beta chain was carried out in a study of blood T cell repertoires in COVID-19. Assay used: immunoSEQ multiplex PCR; TCRdb lists only in-frame clones, some missing. The repertoire has roughly 62,000 clones, approximately 92% of them found once; the top ten carry 5% to 6%. What was sequenced was peripheral blood. The TCR comes from a human donor in a cohort sampled during active COVID-19.

The CDR3 DNA sequence: TGTGCCAGCAGCGTAGGGGGACAGCTCTCTGGAAACACCATATATTTT. This sequence encodes CASSVGGQLSGNTIYF. The gene calls are TRBV9 and TRBJ1-3, with TRBD1 identical over 7 bases. The CDR3 runs 16 residues. V dropped 0 bases and J dropped 0; count of bases not matched to a gene: 3. Germline CDR1 is SGDLS and CDR2 is YYNGEE.